A selection of T cell receptor beta chains follows, all from one sample in a study of glioma-infiltrating T cells after dendritic cell vaccination. Profiling relied on immunoSEQ multiplex PCR, and the TCRdb table lists in-frame clones only, not all of them. The table lists roughly 90,000 clones, under 90% of them singletons. The sequences come from blood, collected before dendritic cell vaccination. These receptors all come from a human donor with glioblastoma. CDR3s include the opening cysteine and the closing phenylalanine or tryptophan. A D gene is named only where the DNA matches it firmly. Expanded clones are given a class, and other clones once, few, many or no size at all.

- TRBJ1-3 - TRBV5-6 TGTGCCAGCAGCTGGACAGCAATCTCTGGAAACACCATATATTTT CASSWTAISGNTIYF
TRBD1 TRBJ1-1 - TRBV28 TGTGCCAGCAGTTTAGAGGGGGCGGCCACTGAAGCTTTCTTT CASSLEGAATEAFF
TRBD1 TRBJ1-1 - TRBV7-9 TGTGCCAGCAGCTCCCGGGACAGGGCCCCTGAAGCTTTCTTT CASSSRDRAPEAFF
- TRBJ2-1 - TRBV15 TGTGCCACCAGCTTAGATGGGGCAACAGGGCTTGATGAGCAGTTCTTC CATSLDGATGLDEQFF
TRBD1 TRBJ1-5 once TRBV2 TGTGCCAGCAGTGAACGACAGGGGGCTTACCAGCCCCAGCATTTT CASSERQGAYQPQHF
TRBD2 TRBJ2-7 - TRBV9 TGTGCCAGCACCCCGGGAGGACTAGCGGGGATCTACGAGCAGTACTTC CASTPGGLAGIYEQYF
- TRBJ1-2 - TRBV9 TGTGCCAGCAGCCCCATCACGGGTAGTAACTATGGCTACACCTTC CASSPITGSNYGYTF
- TRBJ2-7 - TRBV18 TGTGCCAGCTCACCAGAGAGCCACGAGCAGTACTTC CASSPESHEQYF
- TRBJ2-7 - TRBV2 TGTGCCAGCAGTGAATCCAGGGGAGCGCTATTC CASSESRGALF
TRBD1 TRBJ2-5 - TRBV7-2 TGTGCCAGCAGCTTAGGATTGCGGGACAGGGGAGAGACCCAGTACTTC CASSLGLRDRGETQYF
- TRBJ2-3 - TRBV9 TGTGCCAGCAGCTTCCCCCAGGCCCCCCGCGATTTGGCTTTTGCCCCCACAGATACGCAGTATTTT CASSFPQAPRDLAFAPTDTQYF
- TRBJ1-2 - TRBV14 TGTGCCAGCAGCCGAAGCCTTGCCAAGGGGTCCTCTAACTATGGCTACACCTTC CASSRSLAKGSSNYGYTF
- TRBJ2-7 - TRBV7-3 TGTGCCAGCAGCTCCTATCTGGGAGTAGAGCAGTACTTC CASSSYLGVEQYF
- TRBJ1-1 few TRBV10-1 TGCGCCAGCAGTGCCGGCGGAGATGAAGCTTTCTTT CASSAGGDEAFF
- TRBJ1-5 - TRBV2 TGTGCCAGCAGTGTTACGGAGAATCAGCCCCAGCATTTT CASSVTENQPQHF
TRBD1 TRBJ2-7 - TRBV7-3 TGTGCCAGCAGCTTAAATCCGGGACAGGGGGCAGGTGAGCAGTACTTC CASSLNPGQGAGEQYF
- TRBJ2-3 once TRBV5-1 TGCGCCAGCAGCTTCGGTCAGGCCACAGATACGCAGTATTTT CASSFGQATDTQYF
TRBD1 TRBJ2-7 - TRBV7-6 TGTGCCAGCAGCCCCGGACAGGGACTTTACGAGCAGTACTTC CASSPGQGLYEQYF
TRBD1 TRBJ1-1 - TRBV4-2 TGTGCCAGCAGCACTGTACAGGGGACGAACACTGAAGCTTTCTTT CASSTVQGTNTEAFF